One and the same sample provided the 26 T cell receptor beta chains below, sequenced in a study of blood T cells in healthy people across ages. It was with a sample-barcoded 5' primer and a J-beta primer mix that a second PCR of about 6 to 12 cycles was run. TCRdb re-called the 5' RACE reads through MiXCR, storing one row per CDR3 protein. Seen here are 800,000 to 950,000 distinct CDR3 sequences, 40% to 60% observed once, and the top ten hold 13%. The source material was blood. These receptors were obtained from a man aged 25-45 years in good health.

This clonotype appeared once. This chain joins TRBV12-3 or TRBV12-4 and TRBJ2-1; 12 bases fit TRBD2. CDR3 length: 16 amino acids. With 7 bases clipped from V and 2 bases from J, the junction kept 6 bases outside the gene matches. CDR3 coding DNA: TGTGCCAGCACTCCCGGACTAGCGGGGCCCTACAATGAGCAGTTCTTC. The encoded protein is CASTPGLAGPYNEQFF.

CDR3 amino acids: CASSQDWYGFGSPLHF. The CDR3 region has the DNA TGCGCCAGCAGCCAAGATTGGTACGGCTTTGGCTCACCCCTCCACTTT. The chain has TRBV4-1 and TRBJ1-6; D is unresolved. Between the trimmed V and J ends, which lost 0 bases and 10 bases, there was a span of 16 bases. Germline CDR1 reads MGHRA; CDR2 reads YSYEKL. The CDR3 has 16 residues.

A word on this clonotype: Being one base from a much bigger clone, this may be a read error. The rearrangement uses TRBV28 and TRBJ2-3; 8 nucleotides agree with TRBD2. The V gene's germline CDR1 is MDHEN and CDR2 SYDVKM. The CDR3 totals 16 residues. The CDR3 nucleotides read TGTGCCGGCAGTCCCTCAGCGGGAGTCTTGACAGATACGCAGTATTTT. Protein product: CAGSPSAGVLTDTQYF.

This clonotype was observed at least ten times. Here the CDR3 reads CASSPGQGDYNEQFF. In nucleotides, the CDR3 is TGCGCCAGCAGCCCGGGACAGGGGGATTACAATGAGCAGTTCTTC. The chain joins TRBV5-1 to TRBJ2-1; 11 bases line up with TRBD1. V lost 4 bases to trimming and J lost 4 bases; unmatched junction nucleotides: 4. Looked up from germline, CDR1 is SGHRS and CDR2 is YFSETQ. CDR3 length: 15 amino acids.

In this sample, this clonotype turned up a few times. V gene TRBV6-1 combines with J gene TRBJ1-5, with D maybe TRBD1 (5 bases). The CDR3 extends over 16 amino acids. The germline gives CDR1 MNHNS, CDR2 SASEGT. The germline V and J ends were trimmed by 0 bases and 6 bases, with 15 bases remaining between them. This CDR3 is CASSEAPGDMSQPQHF. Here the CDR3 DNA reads TGTGCCAGCAGTGAAGCGCCGGGGGATATGAGTCAGCCCCAGCATTTT.

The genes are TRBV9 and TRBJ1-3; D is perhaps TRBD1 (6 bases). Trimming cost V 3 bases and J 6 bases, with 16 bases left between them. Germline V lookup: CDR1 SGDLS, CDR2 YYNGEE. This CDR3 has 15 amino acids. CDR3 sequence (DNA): TGTGCCAGCAGCGGACAGGATCCCCCAGCAAACACCATATATTTT. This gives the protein CASSGQDPPANTIYF.

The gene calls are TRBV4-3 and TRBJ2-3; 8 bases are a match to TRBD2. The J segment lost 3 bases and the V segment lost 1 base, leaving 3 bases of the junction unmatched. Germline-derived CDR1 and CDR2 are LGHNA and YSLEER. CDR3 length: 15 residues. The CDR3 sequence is CASSQGVAGTDTQYF. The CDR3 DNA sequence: TGCGCCAGCAGCCAAGGGGTAGCGGGGACAGATACGCAGTATTTT.

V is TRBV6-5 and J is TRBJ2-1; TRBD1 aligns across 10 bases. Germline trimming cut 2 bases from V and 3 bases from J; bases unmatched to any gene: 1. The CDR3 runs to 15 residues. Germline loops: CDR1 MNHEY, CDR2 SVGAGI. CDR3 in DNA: TGTGCCAGCAGTTACGGACAGGGGGGCTACAATGAGCAGTTCTTC. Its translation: CASSYGQGGYNEQFF.

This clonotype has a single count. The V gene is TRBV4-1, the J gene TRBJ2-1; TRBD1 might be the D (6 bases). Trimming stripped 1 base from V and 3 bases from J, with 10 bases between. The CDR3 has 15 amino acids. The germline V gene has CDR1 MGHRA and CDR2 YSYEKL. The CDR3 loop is CASSQVQGHYNEQFF. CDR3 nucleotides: TGCGCCAGCAGCCAAGTCCAGGGGCACTACAATGAGCAGTTCTTC.

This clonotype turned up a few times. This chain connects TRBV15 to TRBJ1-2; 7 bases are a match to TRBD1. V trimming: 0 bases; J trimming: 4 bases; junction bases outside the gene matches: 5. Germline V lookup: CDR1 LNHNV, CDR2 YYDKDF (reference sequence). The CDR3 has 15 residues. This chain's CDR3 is CATSREGQTIYGYTF. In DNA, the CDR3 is TGTGCCACCAGCAGAGAGGGACAGACGATCTATGGCTACACCTTC.

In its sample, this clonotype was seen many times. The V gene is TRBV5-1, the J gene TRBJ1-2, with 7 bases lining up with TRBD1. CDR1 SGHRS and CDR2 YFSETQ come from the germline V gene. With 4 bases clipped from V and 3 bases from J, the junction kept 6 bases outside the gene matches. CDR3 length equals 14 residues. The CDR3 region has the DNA TGCGCCAGCAGCATTGGACAGGTTGACTATGGCTACACCTTC. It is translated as CASSIGQVDYGYTF.

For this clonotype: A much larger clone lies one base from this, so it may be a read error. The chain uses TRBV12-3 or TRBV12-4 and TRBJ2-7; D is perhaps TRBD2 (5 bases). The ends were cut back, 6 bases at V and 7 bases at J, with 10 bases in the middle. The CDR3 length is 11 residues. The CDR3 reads CASSRGEEQYF. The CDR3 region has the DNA TGTGCCAGCAGCCGTGGGGAGGAGCAGTACTTC.

The CDR3 region has the DNA TGCGCCAGCAGCCAAGTGACCCCAGGGGGTATCGCACCCCTCCACTTT. This gives the protein CASSQVTPGGIAPLHF. J is TRBJ1-6 and V is TRBV4-1; 7 bases line up with TRBD1. CDR3 length: 16 residues. V shed 1 base and J 11 bases; nucleotides not matched to a gene: 11. CDR1 and CDR2 (germline): MGHRA, YSYEKL.

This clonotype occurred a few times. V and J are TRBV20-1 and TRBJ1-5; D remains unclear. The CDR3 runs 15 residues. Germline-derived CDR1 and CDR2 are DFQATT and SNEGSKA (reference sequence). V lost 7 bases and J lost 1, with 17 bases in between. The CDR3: CSVDRPGASNQPQHF. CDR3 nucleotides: TGCAGTGTCGATAGGCCGGGAGCGAGCAATCAGCCCCAGCATTTT.

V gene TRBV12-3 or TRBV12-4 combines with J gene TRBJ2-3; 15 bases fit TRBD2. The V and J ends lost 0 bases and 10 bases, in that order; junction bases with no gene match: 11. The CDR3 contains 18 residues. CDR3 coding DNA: TGTGCCAGCAGTTTAGCCGGGACTAGCGGGGGGCACCCGAACGCGCAGTATTTT. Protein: CASSLAGTSGGHPNAQYF.

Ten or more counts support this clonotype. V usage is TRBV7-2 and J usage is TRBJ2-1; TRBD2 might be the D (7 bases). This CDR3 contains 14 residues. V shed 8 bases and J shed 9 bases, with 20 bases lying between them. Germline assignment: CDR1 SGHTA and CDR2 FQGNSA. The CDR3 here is CASGSGTTTAEQFF. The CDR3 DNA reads TGTGCCAGCGGAAGCGGGACAACCACGGCTGAGCAGTTCTTC.

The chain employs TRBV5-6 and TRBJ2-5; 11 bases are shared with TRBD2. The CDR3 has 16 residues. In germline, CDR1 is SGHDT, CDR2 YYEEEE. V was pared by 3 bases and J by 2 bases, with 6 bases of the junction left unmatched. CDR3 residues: CASSSRLAGIQETQYF. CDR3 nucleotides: TGTGCCAGCAGCTCTAGACTAGCGGGGATTCAAGAGACCCAGTACTTC.

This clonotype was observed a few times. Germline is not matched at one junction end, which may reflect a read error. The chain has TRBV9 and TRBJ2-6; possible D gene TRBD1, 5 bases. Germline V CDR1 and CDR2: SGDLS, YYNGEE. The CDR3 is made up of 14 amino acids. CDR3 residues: CASSGASGANVLTF. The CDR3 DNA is TGTGCCAGCAGCGGGGCCTCTGGGGCCAATGTCCTGACTTTC. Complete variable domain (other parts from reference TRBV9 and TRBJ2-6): DSGVTQTPKHLITATGQRVTLRCSPRSGDLSVYWYQQSLDQGLQFLIQYYNGEERAKGNILERFSAQQFPDLHSELNLSSLELGDSALYFCASSGASGANVLTFGAGSRLTVL.

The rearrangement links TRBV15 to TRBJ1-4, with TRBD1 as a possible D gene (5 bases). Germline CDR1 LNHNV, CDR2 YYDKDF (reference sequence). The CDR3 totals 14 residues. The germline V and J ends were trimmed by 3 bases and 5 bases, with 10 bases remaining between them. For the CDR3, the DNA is TGTGCCACCAGCAGGACCGGGGGGAATGAAAAACTGTTTTTT. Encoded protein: CATSRTGGNEKLFF.

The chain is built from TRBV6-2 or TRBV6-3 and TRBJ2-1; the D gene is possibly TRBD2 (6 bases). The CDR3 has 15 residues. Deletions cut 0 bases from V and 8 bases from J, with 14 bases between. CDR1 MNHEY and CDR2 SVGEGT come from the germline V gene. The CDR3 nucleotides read TGTGCCAGCAGTTACTCGGGCAGGGACTCCGATGAGCAGTTCTTC. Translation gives CASSYSGRDSDEQFF.

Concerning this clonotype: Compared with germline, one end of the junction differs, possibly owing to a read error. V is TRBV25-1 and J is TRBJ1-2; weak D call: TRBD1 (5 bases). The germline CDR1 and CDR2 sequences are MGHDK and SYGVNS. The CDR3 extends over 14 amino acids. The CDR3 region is CAGSQPQGNYGYTF. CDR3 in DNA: TGTGCCGGCAGCCAACCCCAGGGTAACTATGGCTACACCTTC.

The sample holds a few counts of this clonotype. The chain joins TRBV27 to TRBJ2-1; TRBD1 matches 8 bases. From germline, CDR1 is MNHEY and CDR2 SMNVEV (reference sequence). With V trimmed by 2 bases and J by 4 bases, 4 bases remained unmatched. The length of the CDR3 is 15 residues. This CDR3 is CASSLQGANYNEQFF. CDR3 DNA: TGTGCCAGCAGTTTACAGGGGGCGAATTACAATGAGCAGTTCTTC.

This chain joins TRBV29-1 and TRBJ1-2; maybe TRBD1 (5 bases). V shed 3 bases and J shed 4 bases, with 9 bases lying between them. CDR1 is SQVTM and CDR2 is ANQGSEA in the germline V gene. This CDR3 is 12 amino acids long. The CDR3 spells CSVEGTFYGYTF. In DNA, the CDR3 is TGCAGCGTTGAGGGGACCTTCTATGGCTACACCTTC.

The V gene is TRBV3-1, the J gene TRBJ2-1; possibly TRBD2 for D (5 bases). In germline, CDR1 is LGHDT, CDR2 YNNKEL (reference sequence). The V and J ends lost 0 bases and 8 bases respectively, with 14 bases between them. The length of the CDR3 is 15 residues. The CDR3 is CASSQDRVRADEQFF. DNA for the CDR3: TGTGCCAGCAGCCAAGATCGAGTGAGGGCGGATGAGCAGTTCTTC.

This chain's CDR3 is CASSKDLARANEGLFF. CDR3 nucleotides: TGTGCCAGCAGCAAGGACCTCGCCAGGGCCAATGAGGGACTGTTTTTT. This sequence joins TRBV7-2 and TRBJ1-4; weak D call: TRBD1 (5 bases). Germline V gives CDR1 SGHTA, CDR2 FQGNSA. Trimming shortened V by 5 bases and J by 13 bases, and 26 bases separated the two germline ends. The CDR3 is 16 amino acids.

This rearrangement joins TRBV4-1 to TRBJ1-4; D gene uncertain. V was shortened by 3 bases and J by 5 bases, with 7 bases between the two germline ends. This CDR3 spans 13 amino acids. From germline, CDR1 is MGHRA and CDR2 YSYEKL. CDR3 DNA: TGCGCCAGCAGCCAGACACGGAATGAAAAACTGTTTTTT. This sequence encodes CASSQTRNEKLFF.